These 9 T cell receptor beta chains were sequenced from one sample in a study of technical replicates of blood from a few donors. Produced via immunoSEQ multiplex PCR; TCRdb's table is partial and in-frame only. The sample consists of over 60,000 clones, roughly nine tenths of them appearing once. Sequenced sample: PBMCs. These receptors originate from a human donor in good health. Some clones in this sample may be carry-over from other donors' samples.

V usage is TRBV10-3 and J usage is TRBJ2-1; TRBD2 agrees at 8 bases. The trim removed 6 bases at V and 10 bases at J, leaving 5 bases unmatched. The length of the CDR3 is 12 residues. From germline, CDR1 is ENHRY and CDR2 SYGVKD. Here the CDR3 reads CAIRGLDDEQFF. CDR3 bases: TGTGCCATCAGGGGACTAGATGACGAGCAGTTCTTC.

This rearrangement joins TRBV27 to TRBJ1-2, with D possibly matching TRBD1 (5 bases). CDR1 and CDR2 (germline): MNHEY, SMNVEV (reference sequence). The CDR3 runs 14 residues. The ends were cut back, 8 bases at V and 3 bases at J, with 16 bases in the middle. The CDR3 DNA reads as TGTGCCAGCCGTCCTTGGCAGGGTGACTATGGCTACACCTTC. The encoded protein is CASRPWQGDYGYTF.

The chain recombines TRBV10-3 with TRBJ1-1, with D possibly matching TRBD1 (6 bases). In germline, CDR1 is ENHRY, CDR2 SYGVKD. V was clipped by 5 bases and J by 4 bases, with 14 bases between them. The CDR3 is made up of 14 amino acids. CDR3 DNA sequence: TGTGCCATCAGTAACAGGGATATGGGCACTGAAGCTTTCTTT. As protein: CAISNRDMGTEAFF.

J is TRBJ1-1 and V is TRBV11-2; D gene uncertain. Germline V CDR1 and CDR2: SGHAT, FQNNGV. Trimming pared 1 base from V and 4 bases from J, leaving 10 bases between. CDR3 size: 14 residues. The CDR3 reads CASSLGGDGTEAFF. CDR3 nucleotide sequence: TGTGCCAGCAGCTTAGGGGGAGATGGCACTGAAGCTTTCTTT.

The J gene is TRBJ1-3, the V gene TRBV7-8; the match to TRBD1 covers 7 bases. The CDR3 spans 16 residues. V was pared by 4 bases and J by 0 bases, with 6 bases of the junction left unmatched. Germline assignment: CDR1 SGHVS and CDR2 FQNEAQ. The CDR3 loop is CASSSDRSYSGNTIYF. CDR3 sequence (DNA): TGTGCCAGCAGCTCGGACAGGTCGTACTCTGGAAACACCATATATTTT.

This sequence joins TRBV30 and TRBJ1-1; D is unclear. V lost 3 bases, J lost 5 bases, and 16 bases lay in between. The CDR3 consists of 14 residues. From germline, CDR1 is GTSNPN and CDR2 SVGIG (reference sequence). In DNA form, the CDR3 reads TGTGCCTGGAGCTCTTGGAGGGCGAGGACTGAAGCTTTCTTT. Translated: CAWSSWRARTEAFF.

This clone was detected a few times. This chain connects TRBV25-1 to TRBJ2-1, with TRBD2 matching over 7 bases. Germline lookup yields CDR1 MGHDK and CDR2 SYGVNS. The trim removed 2 bases at V and 3 bases at J, leaving 1 base unmatched. CDR3 length: 14 residues. CDR3 region: CASSESGDYNEQFF. DNA of the CDR3: TGTGCCAGCAGTGAAAGCGGGGACTACAATGAGCAGTTCTTC.

The chain employs TRBV25-1 and TRBJ2-1; D is uncertain. Trimming shortened V by 5 bases and J by 8 bases, and 13 bases separated the two germline ends. Looked up from germline, CDR1 is MGHDK and CDR2 is SYGVNS. The CDR3 contains 13 residues. The CDR3 region is CASSNQDGYEQFF. DNA for the CDR3: TGTGCCAGCAGTAACCAGGATGGCTATGAGCAGTTCTTC. Filled out from reference TRBV25-1 and TRBJ2-1, the complete variable domain reads EADIYQTPRYLVIGTGKKITLECSQTMGHDKMYWYQQDPGMELHLIHYSYGVNSTEKGDLSSESTVSRIRTEHFPLTLESARPSHTSQYLCASSNQDGYEQFFGPGTRLTVL.

Here the CDR3 DNA reads TGTGCCAGTAGTCCCTTCCCCTCCTACGAGCAGTACTTC. Protein sequence: CASSPFPSYEQYF. The gene calls are TRBV19 and TRBJ2-7, with no clear D. Trimming pared 5 bases from V and 0 bases from J, leaving 8 bases between. Germline V lookup: CDR1 LNHDA, CDR2 SQIVND (reference sequence). CDR3 length: 13 amino acids.